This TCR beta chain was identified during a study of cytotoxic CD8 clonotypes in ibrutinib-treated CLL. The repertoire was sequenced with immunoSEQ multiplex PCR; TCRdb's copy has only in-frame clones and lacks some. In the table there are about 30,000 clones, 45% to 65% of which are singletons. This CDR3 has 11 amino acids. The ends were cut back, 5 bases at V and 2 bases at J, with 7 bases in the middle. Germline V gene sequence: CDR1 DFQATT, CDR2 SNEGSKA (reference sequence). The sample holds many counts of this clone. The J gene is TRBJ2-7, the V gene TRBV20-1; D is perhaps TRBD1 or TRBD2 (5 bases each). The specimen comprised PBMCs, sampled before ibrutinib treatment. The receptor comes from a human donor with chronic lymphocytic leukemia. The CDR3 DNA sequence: TGCAGTGCTGGGACCCCCTACGAGCAGTACTTC. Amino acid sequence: CSAGTPYEQYF.